This TCR beta chain was recovered during a study of CD8 T cells in ankylosing spondylitis. A single record per CDR3 protein comes from TCRdb applying MiXCR to the 5' RACE reads. The table includes under 450,000 distinct CDR3 sequences, 17% detected once. V dropped 2 bases and J dropped 4; count of bases not matched to a gene: 3. From germline, CDR1 is LGHDT and CDR2 YNNKEL (reference sequence). The CDR3 sequence is 14 residues long. This clonotype was recorded a few times. Its antigen is unknown. Study results and caveats: A TCR beta motif made of about 8 highly homologous variants seemed typical of ankylosing spondylitis blood.

The source is a male donor with ankylosing spondylitis. The sequenced material came from blood, either unsorted or a sorted T cell fraction (not recorded which). The chain links TRBV3-1 to TRBJ2-5, with 8 bases matching TRBD2. CDR3 nucleotides: TGTGCCAGCAGCCAACGGGGGGGCCGAGAGACCCAGTACTTC. Translation gives CASSQRGGRETQYF.